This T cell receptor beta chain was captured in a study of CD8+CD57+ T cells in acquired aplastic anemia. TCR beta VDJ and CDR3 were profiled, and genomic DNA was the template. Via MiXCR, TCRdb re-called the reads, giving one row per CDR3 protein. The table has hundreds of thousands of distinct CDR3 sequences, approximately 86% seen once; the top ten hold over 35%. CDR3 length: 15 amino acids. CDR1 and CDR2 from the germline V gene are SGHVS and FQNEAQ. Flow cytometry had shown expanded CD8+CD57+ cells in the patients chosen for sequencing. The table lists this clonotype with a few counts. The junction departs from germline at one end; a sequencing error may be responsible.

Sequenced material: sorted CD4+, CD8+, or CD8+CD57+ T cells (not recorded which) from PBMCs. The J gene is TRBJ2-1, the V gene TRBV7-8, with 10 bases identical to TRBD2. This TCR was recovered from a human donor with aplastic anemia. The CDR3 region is CASSLAGGSYTQHFF. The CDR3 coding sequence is TGTGCCAGCAGTTTAGCGGGGGGTTCCTACACGCAGCATTTCTTC.